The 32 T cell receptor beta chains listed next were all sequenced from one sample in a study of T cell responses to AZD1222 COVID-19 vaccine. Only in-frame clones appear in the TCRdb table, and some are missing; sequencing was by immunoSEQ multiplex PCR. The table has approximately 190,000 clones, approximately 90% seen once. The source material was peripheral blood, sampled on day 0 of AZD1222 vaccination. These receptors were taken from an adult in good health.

CDR3 protein: CASSLEGSNQPQHF. The DNA of the CDR3 is TGTGCCAGCAGCCTGGAGGGGAGCAATCAGCCCCAGCATTTT. The chain links TRBV3-1 (or the pseudogene TRBV3-2) to TRBJ1-5, with D maybe TRBD1 (5 bases). CDR3 length: 14 amino acids. Trimming cost V 4 bases and J 1 base, with 8 bases left between them. Germline CDR1 reads LGHDT; CDR2 reads YNNKEL (reference sequence).

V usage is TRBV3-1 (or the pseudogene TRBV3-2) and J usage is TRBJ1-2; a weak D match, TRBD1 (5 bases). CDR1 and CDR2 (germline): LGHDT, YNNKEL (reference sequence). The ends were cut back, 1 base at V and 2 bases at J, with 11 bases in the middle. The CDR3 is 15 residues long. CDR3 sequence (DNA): TGTGCCAGCAGCCAAGTATCAGGGAGGAACTATGGCTACACCTTC. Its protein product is CASSQVSGRNYGYTF.

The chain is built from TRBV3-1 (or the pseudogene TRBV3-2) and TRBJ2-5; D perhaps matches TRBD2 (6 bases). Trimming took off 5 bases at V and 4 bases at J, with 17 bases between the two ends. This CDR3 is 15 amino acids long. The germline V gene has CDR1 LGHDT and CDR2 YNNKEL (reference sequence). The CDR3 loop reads CASSYGRDESETQYF. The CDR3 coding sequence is TGTGCCAGCAGCTACGGGCGGGACGAGTCAGAGACCCAGTACTTC.

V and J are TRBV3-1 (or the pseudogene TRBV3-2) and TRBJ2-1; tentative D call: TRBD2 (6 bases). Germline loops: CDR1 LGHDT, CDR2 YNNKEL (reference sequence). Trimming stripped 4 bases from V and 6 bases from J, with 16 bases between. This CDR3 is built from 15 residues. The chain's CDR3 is CASSLQKHGGNEQFF. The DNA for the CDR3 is TGTGCCAGCAGCCTCCAAAAGCACGGGGGCAATGAGCAGTTCTTC.

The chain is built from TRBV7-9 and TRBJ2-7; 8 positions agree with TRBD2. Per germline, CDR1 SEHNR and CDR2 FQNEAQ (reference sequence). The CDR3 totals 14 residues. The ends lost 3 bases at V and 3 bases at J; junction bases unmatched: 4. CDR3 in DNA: TGTGCCAGCAGCTTGTCTAGCGGGTACTACGAGCAGTACTTC. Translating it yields CASSLSSGYYEQYF.

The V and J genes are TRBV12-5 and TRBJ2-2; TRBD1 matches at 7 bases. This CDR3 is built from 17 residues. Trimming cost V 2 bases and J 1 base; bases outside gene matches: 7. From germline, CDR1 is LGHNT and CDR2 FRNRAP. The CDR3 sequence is CASGLFPGTVNTGELFF. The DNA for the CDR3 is TGTGCTAGTGGTTTGTTCCCCGGGACAGTGAACACCGGGGAGCTGTTTTTT.

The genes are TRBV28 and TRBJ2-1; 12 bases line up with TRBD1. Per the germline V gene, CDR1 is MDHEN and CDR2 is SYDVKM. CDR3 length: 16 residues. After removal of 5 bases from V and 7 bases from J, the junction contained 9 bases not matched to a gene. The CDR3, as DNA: TGTGCCAGCAGTCTTCCCCGGGACAGGGGGCAGAATGAGCAGTTCTTC. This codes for CASSLPRDRGQNEQFF.

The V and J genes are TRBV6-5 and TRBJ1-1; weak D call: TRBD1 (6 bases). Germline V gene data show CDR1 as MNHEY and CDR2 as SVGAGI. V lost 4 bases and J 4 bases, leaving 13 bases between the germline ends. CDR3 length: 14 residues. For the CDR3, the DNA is TGTGCCAGCAGTTTCACAGGGTTCGGCACTGAAGCTTTCTTT. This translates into CASSFTGFGTEAFF.

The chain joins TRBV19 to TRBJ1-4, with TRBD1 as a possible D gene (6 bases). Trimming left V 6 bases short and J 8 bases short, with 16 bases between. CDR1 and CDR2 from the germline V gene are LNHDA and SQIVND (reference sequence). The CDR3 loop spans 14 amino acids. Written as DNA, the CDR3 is TGTGCCAGTAGCATCACAGGGTTGAAGGAAAAACTGTTTTTT. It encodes CASSITGLKEKLFF.

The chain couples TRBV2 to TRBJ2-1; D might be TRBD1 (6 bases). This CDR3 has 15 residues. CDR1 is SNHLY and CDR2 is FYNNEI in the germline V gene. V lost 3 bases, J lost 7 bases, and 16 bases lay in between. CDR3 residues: CASSDSRTGPNEQFF. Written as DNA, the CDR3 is TGTGCCAGCAGTGATTCGCGTACAGGGCCGAATGAGCAGTTCTTC.

CDR3 sequence: CASRDRANNEQFF. CDR3 bases: TGTGCCAGCCGGGACAGGGCGAACAATGAGCAGTTCTTC. The chain combines TRBV28 with TRBJ2-1, with 9 bases aligning to TRBD1. The germline gives CDR1 MDHEN, CDR2 SYDVKM. The CDR3 extends over 13 amino acids. Germline trimming cut 8 bases from V and 5 bases from J; bases unmatched to any gene: 4.

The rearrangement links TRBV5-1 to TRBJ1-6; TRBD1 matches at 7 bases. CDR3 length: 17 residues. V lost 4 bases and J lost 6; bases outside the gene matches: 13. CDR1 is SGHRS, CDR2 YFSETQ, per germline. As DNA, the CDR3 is TGCGCCAGCAGCGGGGGGAGACAGGGTGGAGTTAATTCACCCCTCCACTTT. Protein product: CASSGGRQGGVNSPLHF.

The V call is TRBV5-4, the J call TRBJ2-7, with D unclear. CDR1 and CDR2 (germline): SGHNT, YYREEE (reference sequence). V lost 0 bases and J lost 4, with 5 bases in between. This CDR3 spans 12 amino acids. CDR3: CASSLDGYEQYF. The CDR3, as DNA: TGTGCCAGCAGCTTGGATGGTTACGAGCAGTACTTC.

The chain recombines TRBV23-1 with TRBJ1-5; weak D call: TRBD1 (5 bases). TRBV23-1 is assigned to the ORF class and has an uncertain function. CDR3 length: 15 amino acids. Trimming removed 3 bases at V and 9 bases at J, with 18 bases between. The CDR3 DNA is TGCGCCAGCAGTCAGCCTCGGGTGCGGGGCTCGCCCCAGCATTTT. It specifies CASSQPRVRGSPQHF.

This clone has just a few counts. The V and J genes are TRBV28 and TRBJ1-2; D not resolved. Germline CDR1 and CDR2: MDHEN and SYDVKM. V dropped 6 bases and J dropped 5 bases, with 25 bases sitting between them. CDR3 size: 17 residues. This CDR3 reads CASSQTLSGDSIYGYTF. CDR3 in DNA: TGTGCCAGCAGCCAAACGTTATCTGGGGATTCTATTTATGGCTACACCTTC.

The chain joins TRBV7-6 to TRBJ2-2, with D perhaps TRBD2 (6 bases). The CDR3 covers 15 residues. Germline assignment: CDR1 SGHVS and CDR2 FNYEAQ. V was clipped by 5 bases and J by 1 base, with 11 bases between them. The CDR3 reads CASSPRRGNTGELFF. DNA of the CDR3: TGTGCCAGCAGCCCACGGCGGGGGAACACCGGGGAGCTGTTTTTT. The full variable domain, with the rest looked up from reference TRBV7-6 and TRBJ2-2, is GAGVSQSPRYKVTKRGQDVALRCDPISGHVSLYWYRQALGQGPEFLTYFNYEAQQDKSGLPNDRFSAERPEGSISTLTIQRTEQRDSAMYRCASSPRRGNTGELFFGEGSRLTVL.

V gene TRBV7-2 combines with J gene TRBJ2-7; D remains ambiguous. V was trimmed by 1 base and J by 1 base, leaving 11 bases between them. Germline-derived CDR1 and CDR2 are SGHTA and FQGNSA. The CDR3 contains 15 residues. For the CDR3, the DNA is TGTGCCAGCAGCTTAGAGGCAGGTCTATCCTACGAGCAGTACTTC. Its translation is CASSLEAGLSYEQYF.

The CDR3 nucleotides are TGTGCCAGCAGCTTGGGACTAGGGGTAGAAACCCAGTACTTC. Its protein product is CASSLGLGVETQYF. The genes are TRBV7-3 and TRBJ2-5, with 8 nucleotides matching TRBD2. CDR3 size: 14 residues. Trimming took 3 bases from V and 8 from J; bases not matched to a gene: 8. Germline lookup yields CDR1 SGHTA and CDR2 FQGTGA.

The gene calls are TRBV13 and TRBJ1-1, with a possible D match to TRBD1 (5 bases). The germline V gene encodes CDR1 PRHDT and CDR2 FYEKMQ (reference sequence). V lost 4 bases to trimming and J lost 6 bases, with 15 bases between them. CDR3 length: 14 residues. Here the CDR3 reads CASSSSQEGSEAFF. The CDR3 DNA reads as TGTGCCAGCAGCTCCTCCCAGGAGGGGTCTGAAGCTTTCTTT.

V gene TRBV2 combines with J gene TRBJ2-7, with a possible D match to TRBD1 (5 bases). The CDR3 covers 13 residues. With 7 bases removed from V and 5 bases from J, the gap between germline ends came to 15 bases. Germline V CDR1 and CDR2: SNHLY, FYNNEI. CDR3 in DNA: TGTGCCAGCAAGGCTGGGCAGGGCCACGAGCAGTACTTC. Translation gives CASKAGQGHEQYF.

The CDR3 nucleotides are TGTGCCAGCAGCTTAGCGCAACCACCGGGTGAGCAGTACTTC. This gives the protein CASSLAQPPGEQYF. V is TRBV7-8 and J is TRBJ2-7; D unclear. The V end was cut by 0 bases, the J end by 7 bases, with 13 bases between. Germline CDR1 is SGHVS and CDR2 is FQNEAQ. This CDR3 spans 14 amino acids.

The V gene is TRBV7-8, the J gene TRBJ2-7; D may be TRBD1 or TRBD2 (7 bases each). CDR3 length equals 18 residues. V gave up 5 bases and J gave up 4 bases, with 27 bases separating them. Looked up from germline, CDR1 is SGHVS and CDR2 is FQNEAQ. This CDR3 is CASSPSGQRTPGGYEQYF. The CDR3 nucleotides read TGTGCCAGCAGCCCCTCGGGACAGAGAACTCCGGGGGGATACGAGCAGTACTTC.

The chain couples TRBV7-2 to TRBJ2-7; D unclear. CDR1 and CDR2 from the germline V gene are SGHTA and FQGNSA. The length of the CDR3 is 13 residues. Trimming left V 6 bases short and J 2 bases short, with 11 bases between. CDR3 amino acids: CASRPTTTYEQYF. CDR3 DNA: TGTGCCAGCAGACCCACGACCACCTACGAGCAGTACTTC.

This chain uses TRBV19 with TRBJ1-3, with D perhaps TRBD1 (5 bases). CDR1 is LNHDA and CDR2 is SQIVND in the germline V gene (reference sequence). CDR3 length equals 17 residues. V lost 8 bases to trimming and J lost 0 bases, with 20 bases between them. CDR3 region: CASSHPGHGLSGNTIYF. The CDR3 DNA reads TGTGCCAGTTCCCACCCTGGACACGGCCTCTCTGGAAACACCATATATTTT.

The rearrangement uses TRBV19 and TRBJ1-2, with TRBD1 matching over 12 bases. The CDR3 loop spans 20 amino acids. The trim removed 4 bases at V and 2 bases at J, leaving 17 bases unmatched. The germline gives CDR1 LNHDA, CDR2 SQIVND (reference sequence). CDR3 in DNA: TGTGCCAGTAGTAGGGGCGGGACAGGGGGCCGGCTTGGCCTCAACTATGGCTACACCTTC. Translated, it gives CASSRGGTGGRLGLNYGYTF.

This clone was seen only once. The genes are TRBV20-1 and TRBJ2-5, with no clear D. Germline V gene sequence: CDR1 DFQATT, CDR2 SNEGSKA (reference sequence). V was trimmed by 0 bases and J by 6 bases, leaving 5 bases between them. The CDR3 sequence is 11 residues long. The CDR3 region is CSARDIKTQYF. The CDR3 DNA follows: TGCAGTGCTAGAGATATAAAGACCCAGTACTTC.

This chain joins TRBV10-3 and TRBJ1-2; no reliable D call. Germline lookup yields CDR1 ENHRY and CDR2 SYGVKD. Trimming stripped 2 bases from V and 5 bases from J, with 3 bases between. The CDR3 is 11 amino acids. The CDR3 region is CAISEDYGYTF. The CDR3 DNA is TGTGCCATCAGTGAGGATTATGGCTACACCTTC.

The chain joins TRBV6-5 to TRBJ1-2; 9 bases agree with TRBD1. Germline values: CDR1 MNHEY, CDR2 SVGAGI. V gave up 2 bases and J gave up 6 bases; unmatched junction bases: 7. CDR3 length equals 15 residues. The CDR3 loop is CASSYGPGQGNGYTF. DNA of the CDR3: TGTGCCAGCAGTTACGGGCCGGGACAGGGAAATGGCTACACCTTC.

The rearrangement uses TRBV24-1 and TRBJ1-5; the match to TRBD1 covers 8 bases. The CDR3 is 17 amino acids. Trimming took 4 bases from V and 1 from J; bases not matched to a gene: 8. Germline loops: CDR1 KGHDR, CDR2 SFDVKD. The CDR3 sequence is CATSEKTGDRSNQPQHF. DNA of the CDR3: TGTGCCACCAGTGAGAAGACAGGGGACCGAAGCAATCAGCCCCAGCATTTT.

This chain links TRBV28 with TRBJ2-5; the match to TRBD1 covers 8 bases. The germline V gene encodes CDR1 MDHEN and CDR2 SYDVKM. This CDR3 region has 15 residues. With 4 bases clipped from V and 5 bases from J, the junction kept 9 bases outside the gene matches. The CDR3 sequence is CASSSGQGSAETQYF. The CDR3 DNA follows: TGTGCCAGCAGTTCAGGACAGGGATCGGCGGAGACCCAGTACTTC.

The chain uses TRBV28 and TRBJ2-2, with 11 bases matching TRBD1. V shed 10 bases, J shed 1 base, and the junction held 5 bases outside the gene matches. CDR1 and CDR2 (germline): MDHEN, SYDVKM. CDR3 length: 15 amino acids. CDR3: CAILGQGENTGELFF. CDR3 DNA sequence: TGTGCCATCCTGGGACAGGGGGAGAACACCGGGGAGCTGTTTTTT.

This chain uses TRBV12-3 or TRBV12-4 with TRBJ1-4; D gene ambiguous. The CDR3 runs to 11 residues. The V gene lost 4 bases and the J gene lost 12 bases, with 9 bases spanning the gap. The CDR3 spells CASSSNRQLFF. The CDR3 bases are TGTGCCAGCAGTTCAAACCGGCAACTGTTTTTT.